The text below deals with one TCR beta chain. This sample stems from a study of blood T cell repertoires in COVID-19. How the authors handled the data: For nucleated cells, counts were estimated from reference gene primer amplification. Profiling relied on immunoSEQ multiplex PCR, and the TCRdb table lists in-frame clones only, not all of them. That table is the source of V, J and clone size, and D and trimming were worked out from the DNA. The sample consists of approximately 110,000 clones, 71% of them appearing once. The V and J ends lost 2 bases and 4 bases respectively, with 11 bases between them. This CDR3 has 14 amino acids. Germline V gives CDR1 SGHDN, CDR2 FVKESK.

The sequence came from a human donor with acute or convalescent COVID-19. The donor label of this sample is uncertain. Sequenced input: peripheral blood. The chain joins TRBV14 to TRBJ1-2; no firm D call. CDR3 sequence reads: CASSQLAALYGYTF. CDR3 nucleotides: TGTGCCAGCAGCCAACTGGCGGCACTCTATGGCTACACCTTC.